This T cell receptor (beta chain) was retrieved from a study of blood T cell repertoires in COVID-19. Unmatched junction bases numbered 9, after V lost 2 bases and J lost 5 bases. This CDR3 is built from 18 residues. CDR1 is SGHTA, CDR2 FQGTGA, per germline. The authors' processing: For nucleated cells, counts were estimated from reference gene primer amplification. Profiled with immunoSEQ multiplex PCR; TCRdb holds only in-frame clones, not every one. V and J calls and clone size follow that table, whereas D and trimming were derived from the DNA. The sample comprises some 110,000 clones, over 65% of which are singletons, and approximately 2.5% rests with the top ten.

This chain links TRBV7-3 with TRBJ2-3; TRBD2 aligns across 14 bases. Sequencing was carried out using peripheral blood. The TCR sequence derives from a man aged 25 to 45 with acute or convalescent COVID-19. The CDR3 DNA follows: TGTGCCAGCAGCTTATCGACTAGCGGGGGGGCGTCGTTAGATACGCAGTATTTT. Translating it yields CASSLSTSGGASLDTQYF. Full variable domain (outside the CDR3, taken from reference TRBV7-3 and TRBJ2-3): GAGVSQTPSNKVTEKGKYVELRCDPISGHTALYWYRQSLGQGPEFLIYFQGTGAADDSGLPNDRFFAVRPEGSVSTLKIQRTERGDSAVYLCASSLSTSGGASLDTQYFGPGTRLTVL.